This T cell receptor beta chain is from a study of blood T cell repertoires in COVID-19. Under the authors' procedure: Scientists estimated how many nucleated cells there were by amplifying reference gene primers. Repertoires were generated with immunoSEQ multiplex PCR, while TCRdb's copy carries only in-frame clones and drops some. V and J calls and clone size are copied from that table; D and trimming were computed from the DNA. The table records approximately 470,000 clones, approximately 86% of them present only once. Germline V gives CDR1 SNHLY, CDR2 FYNNEI. The CDR3 covers 16 residues. V dropped 3 bases and J dropped 0 bases, with 9 bases sitting between them.

The chain links TRBV2 to TRBJ1-6, with D tentatively TRBD1 (5 bases). The TCR was taken from a young woman who had recovered from COVID-19. Sample: PBMCs or T cells enriched from blood (not recorded which). CDR3 sequence (DNA): TGTGCCAGCAGTGAGCAGGGCTACTCCTATAATTCACCCCTCCACTTT. Translating gives CASSEQGYSYNSPLHF.